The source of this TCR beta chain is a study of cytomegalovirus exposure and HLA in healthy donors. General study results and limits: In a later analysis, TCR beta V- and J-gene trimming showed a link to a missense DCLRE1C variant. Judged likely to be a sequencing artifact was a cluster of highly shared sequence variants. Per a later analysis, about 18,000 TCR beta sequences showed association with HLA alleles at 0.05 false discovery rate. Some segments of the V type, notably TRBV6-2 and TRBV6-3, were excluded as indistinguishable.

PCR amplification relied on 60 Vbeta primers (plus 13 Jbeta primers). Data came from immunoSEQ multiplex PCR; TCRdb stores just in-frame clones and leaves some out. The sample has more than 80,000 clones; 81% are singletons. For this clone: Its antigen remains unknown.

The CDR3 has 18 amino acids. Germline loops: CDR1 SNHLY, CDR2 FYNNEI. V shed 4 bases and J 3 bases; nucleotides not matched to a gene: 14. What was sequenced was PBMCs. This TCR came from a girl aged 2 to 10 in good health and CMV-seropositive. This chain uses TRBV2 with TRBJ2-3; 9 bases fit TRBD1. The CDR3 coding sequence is TGTGCCAGCAGTGTACCGAAGACCGGGACAGGGCCGACAGATACGCAGTATTTT. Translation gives CASSVPKTGTGPTDTQYF.